This entry lists 17 T cell receptor beta chains sequenced from one sample in a study of spatial heterogeneity in lung cancer. TCRdb processed the 5' RACE reads anew with MiXCR; each CDR3 protein has one entry. The repertoire consists of 49,000 or so distinct CDR3 sequences, with 10% to 15% occurring once and the leading ten covering roughly 32%. Described time point: blood at routine non-recurrence follow-up after resection. The sequenced sample was PBMCs, obtained at follow-up. These receptors were taken from a male donor with early-stage non-small cell lung cancer.

This clonotype showed up many times. The V and J genes are TRBV28 and TRBJ1-1; D gene ambiguous. Trimming took off 4 bases at V and 7 bases at J, with 13 bases between the two ends. The germline CDR1 and CDR2 sequences are MDHEN and SYDVKM. The CDR3 is 13 residues long. The CDR3 DNA reads as TGTGCCAGCAGTTCCCGGCGCATGATTGAAGCTTTCTTT. Amino acids: CASSSRRMIEAFF.

This clonotype has a handful of counts. The chain carries TRBV7-9 and TRBJ2-7, with D hard to call. CDR1 and CDR2 (germline): SEHNR, FQNEAQ (reference sequence). Trimming shortened V by 1 base and J by 0 bases, and 10 bases separated the two germline ends. The CDR3 covers 15 residues. The CDR3 DNA reads as TGTGCCAGCAGCTTAGAAGGCTTAAGCTCCTACGAGCAGTACTTC. Translated: CASSLEGLSSYEQYF.

The rearrangement joins TRBV19 to TRBJ1-6; no clear D. Germline CDR1 and CDR2: LNHDA and SQIVND (reference sequence). This CDR3 has 16 residues. The ends were cut back, 6 bases at V and 2 bases at J, with 14 bases in the middle. This CDR3 reads CASRISRQTYNSPLHF. CDR3 nucleotides: TGTGCCAGTAGGATCTCGAGGCAGACCTATAATTCACCCCTCCACTTT.

This clonotype was counted ten times or more. The chain joins TRBV20-1 to TRBJ2-7; 8 bases are shared with TRBD2. Germline V CDR1 and CDR2: DFQATT, SNEGSKA (reference sequence). The J segment lost 7 bases and the V segment lost 5 bases, leaving 16 bases of the junction unmatched. The CDR3 is made up of 15 amino acids. The CDR3 bases are TGCAGTGCTCGTACAGGGACTAGAGTACAGGAAGAGCAGTACTTC. Translating it yields CSARTGTRVQEEQYF.

In this sample, this clonotype turned up many times. This sequence joins TRBV7-9 and TRBJ2-4; D may be TRBD1 or TRBD2 (6 bases each). Trimming left V 1 base short and J 7 bases short, with 11 bases between. The CDR3 totals 14 residues. Germline CDR1 reads SEHNR; CDR2 reads FQNEAQ (reference sequence). Here the CDR3 reads CASSLGQGRNIQYF. The CDR3 DNA is TGTGCCAGCAGCTTAGGGCAGGGGAGGAACATTCAGTACTTC.

This clonotype was seen many times. The gene calls are TRBV28 and TRBJ1-2; D unclear. There are 13 residues in the CDR3. CDR1 and CDR2 from the germline V gene are MDHEN and SYDVKM. The V end lost 7 bases, the J end lost 4 bases, and 13 bases lay between the germline ends. Written as DNA, the CDR3 is TGTGCCAGCAATACGGTCACCCCCTATGGCTACACCTTC. It specifies CASNTVTPYGYTF.

This clonotype was recorded many times. V is TRBV20-1 and J is TRBJ2-7; D gene unclear. The CDR3 loop spans 10 amino acids. The germline gives CDR1 DFQATT, CDR2 SNEGSKA (reference sequence). Trimming cost V 0 bases and J 10 bases, with 7 bases left between them. The CDR3 loop reads CSARDNRQYF. The CDR3 DNA is TGCAGTGCTAGAGATAATCGACAGTACTTC.

This clonotype occurred many times. The chain joins TRBV7-6 to TRBJ2-7; 8 nucleotides align to TRBD2. This CDR3 region has 19 residues. The V and J ends lost 5 bases and 2 bases, in that order; junction bases with no gene match: 20. Germline V gene sequence: CDR1 SGHVS, CDR2 FNYEAQ. As DNA, the CDR3 is TGTGCCAGCAGCGTATACGATCGGGGGGGTCTTTTCCACACCTACGAGCAGTACTTC. It yields the protein CASSVYDRGGLFHTYEQYF.

There are many counts of this clonotype. The V and J genes are TRBV20-1 and TRBJ1-1; 11 nucleotides agree with TRBD1. Germline values: CDR1 DFQATT, CDR2 SNEGSKA (reference sequence). The V segment lost 6 bases and the J segment 2 bases; nucleotides outside the gene matches: 2. CDR3 length: 13 residues. CDR3 nucleotides: TGCAGTGCGGGGACAGGGGGTAACACTGAAGCTTTCTTT. It codes for CSAGTGGNTEAFF.

This clonotype was seen ten or more times. This chain joins TRBV5-5 and TRBJ1-5, with TRBD1 as a possible D gene (5 bases). Germline lookup yields CDR1 SGHKS and CDR2 YYEKEE (reference sequence). This CDR3 is 17 amino acids long. The V and J ends lost 0 bases and 0 bases respectively, with 13 bases between them. The CDR3 loop is CASSLGLGDTSNQPQHF. The CDR3 region has the DNA TGTGCCAGCAGCTTGGGGTTGGGGGATACTAGCAATCAGCCCCAGCATTTT.

The rearrangement links TRBV5-1 to TRBJ1-1, with D unresolved. The germline V gene encodes CDR1 SGHRS and CDR2 YFSETQ. The V gene lost 4 bases and the J gene lost 10 bases, with 11 bases spanning the gap. This CDR3 is built from 11 residues. The CDR3 spells CASSQTGGAFF. CDR3 nucleotides: TGCGCCAGCAGCCAAACCGGAGGAGCTTTCTTT.

This clonotype appeared many times. The CDR3 region is CASSMGGRGYEQYF. Written as DNA, the CDR3 is TGTGCCAGTAGTATGGGGGGTCGGGGCTACGAGCAGTACTTC. The V gene is TRBV19, the J gene TRBJ2-7; maybe TRBD2 (6 bases). CDR1 is LNHDA and CDR2 is SQIVND in the germline V gene (reference sequence). This CDR3 comprises 14 residues. Deletions cut 3 bases from V and 3 bases from J, with 12 bases between.

This clonotype turned up a few times. Here the CDR3 DNA reads TGTGCCGGAGGACGAGGGGGCAGTTATCATTCACCCCTCCACTTT. Translating gives CAGGRGGSYHSPLHF. This chain uses TRBV6-2 or TRBV6-3 with TRBJ1-6; 7 bases agree with TRBD1. In germline, CDR1 is MNHEY, CDR2 SVGEGT. The CDR3 loop spans 15 amino acids. J lost 8 bases, V lost 11 bases, and 15 bases had no gene match.

This clonotype was seen a few times. This sequence joins TRBV5-4 and TRBJ2-3; 8 nucleotides match TRBD1. Germline V CDR1 and CDR2: SGHNT, YYREEE (reference sequence). This CDR3 contains 19 residues. V was clipped by 4 bases and J by 3 bases; unmatched bases: 19. CDR3 sequence reads: CASSPGPPVQGAGTDTQYF. CDR3 DNA sequence: TGTGCCAGCAGCCCCGGACCCCCTGTTCAGGGGGCAGGGACAGATACGCAGTATTTT.

V and J are TRBV7-9 and TRBJ2-5; 7 nucleotides align to TRBD2. With V trimmed by 5 bases and J by 2 bases, 2 bases remained unmatched. CDR3 length equals 13 residues. Germline loops: CDR1 SEHNR, CDR2 FQNEAQ (reference sequence). The CDR3: CASSGDYQETQYF. Written as DNA, the CDR3 is TGTGCCAGCAGCGGGGACTATCAAGAGACCCAGTACTTC.

DNA of the CDR3: TGTGCCAGCAGCTTGAGGGATCGGGGGCCACAAGAGACCCAGTACTTC. Protein: CASSLRDRGPQETQYF. The chain couples TRBV7-9 to TRBJ2-5, with D perhaps TRBD1 or TRBD2 (6 bases each). Trimming removed 3 bases from V and 2 bases from J, with 16 bases in between. In germline, CDR1 is SEHNR, CDR2 FQNEAQ (reference sequence). This CDR3 comprises 16 residues.

The chain links TRBV5-1 to TRBJ2-3, with TRBD2 matching over 12 bases. The CDR3 sequence is 18 residues long. The V gene's germline CDR1 is SGHRS and CDR2 YFSETQ. J was trimmed by 3 bases and V by 4 bases; bases with no gene match: 12. Written as DNA, the CDR3 is TGCGCCAGCAGCCCACGCGTGACTAGCGGGGGTGATACAGATACGCAGTATTTT. Translation: CASSPRVTSGGDTDTQYF. Full variable domain (missing parts from reference TRBV5-1 and TRBJ2-3): KAGVTQTPRYLIKTRGQQVTLSCSPISGHRSVSWYQQTPGQGLQFLFEYFSETQRNKGNFPGRFSGRQFSNSRSEMNVSTLELGDSALYLCASSPRVTSGGDTDTQYFGPGTRLTVL.